Presented here are 22 T cell receptor beta chains from one specimen sequenced in a study of shared clonotypes between healthy human individuals. In the naive CD8 group, cells lacked CD45RO and were positively selected for CCR7, so terminally differentiated effector memory CD45RA+ cells were left out. Produced via immunoSEQ multiplex PCR; TCRdb's table is partial and in-frame only. The repertoire holds some 2.1 million clones, with just under 95% as singletons. Sequences were obtained from naive CD8+ T cells from PBMCs. These receptors were taken from a man between 18 and 29 years old in good health. Some clones in this sample may be carry-over from other donors' samples.

The chain couples TRBV6-6 to TRBJ2-2; the match to TRBD1 covers 8 bases. The CDR3 spans 16 residues. Germline CDR1 MNHNY, CDR2 SVGAGI (reference sequence). Trimming took 5 bases from V and 5 from J; bases not matched to a gene: 10. The CDR3 DNA is TGTGCCAGCAGTACTACAGGGGGGACCTTTACCGGGGAGCTGTTTTTT. This sequence encodes CASSTTGGTFTGELFF.

The chain is built from TRBV28 and TRBJ2-2; 7 nucleotides line up with TRBD1. Trimming took 11 bases from V and 5 from J; bases not matched to a gene: 11. Germline V gives CDR1 MDHEN, CDR2 SYDVKM. The CDR3 runs 14 residues. CDR3 amino acids: CAGERTGGTGELFF. CDR3 bases: TGTGCCGGCGAAAGGACAGGTGGGACCGGGGAGCTGTTTTTT.

The J gene is TRBJ1-2, the V gene TRBV6-1; a possible D gene is TRBD1 (5 bases). V dropped 2 bases and J dropped 4 bases, with 17 bases sitting between them. The CDR3 sequence is 16 residues long. CDR1 and CDR2 (germline): MNHNS, SASEGT. This chain's CDR3 is CASSELIGASSYGYTF. CDR3 DNA: TGTGCCAGCAGTGAACTCATTGGGGCGAGCAGCTATGGCTACACCTTC.

The chain uses TRBV28 and TRBJ2-1, with 7 bases that match TRBD2. Germline assignment: CDR1 MDHEN and CDR2 SYDVKM. The junction had 4 bases not matched to a gene; V was cut back by 2 bases and J by 3 bases. The CDR3 extends over 15 amino acids. The CDR3 DNA reads as TGTGCCAGCAGTTTAGGCGGGGGTAACTACAATGAGCAGTTCTTC. Amino acids: CASSLGGGNYNEQFF.

The chain has TRBV11-2 and TRBJ2-1; D not resolved. CDR1 and CDR2 (germline): SGHAT, FQNNGV. Trimming left V 3 bases short and J 1 base short, with 4 bases between. The length of the CDR3 is 13 residues. CDR3 sequence (DNA): TGTGCCAGCAGCTTCCGGTCCTACAATGAGCAGTTCTTC. Translating gives CASSFRSYNEQFF. The variable domain in full, completed from reference TRBV11-2 and TRBJ2-1, reads EAGVAQSPRYKIIEKRQSVAFWCNPISGHATLYWYQQILGQGPKLLIQFQNNGVVDDSQLPKDRFSAERLKGVDSTLKIQPAKLEDSAVYLCASSFRSYNEQFFGPGTRLTVL.

This clone was detected a few times. The identical CDR3 is also encoded by other nucleotide sequences in the sample. The V and J genes are TRBV7-9 and TRBJ1-1; no clear D. The germline CDR1 and CDR2 sequences are SEHNR and FQNEAQ (reference sequence). The CDR3 is 14 amino acids. V was clipped by 5 bases and J by 1 base, with 11 bases between them. The CDR3 DNA reads as TGTGCCAGCAGCCCCCCCGCAGGGAACACTGAAGCTTTCTTT. The encoded protein is CASSPPAGNTEAFF.

This chain connects TRBV10-2 to TRBJ2-5, with D perhaps matching TRBD2 (5 bases). The length of the CDR3 is 16 residues. Trimming removed 0 bases from V and 2 bases from J, with 13 bases in between. Looked up from germline, CDR1 is WSHSY and CDR2 is SAAADI. CDR3: CASSESHTRLQETQYF. CDR3 DNA: TGCGCCAGCAGTGAGTCCCACACGAGACTACAAGAGACCCAGTACTTC.

The gene calls are TRBV7-9 and TRBJ2-2; 8 nucleotides line up with TRBD2. The CDR3 spans 17 residues. J gave up 4 bases and V 4 bases, and 11 bases lay outside the gene matches. Germline V gives CDR1 SEHNR, CDR2 FQNEAQ (reference sequence). In nucleotides, the CDR3 is TGTGCCAGCAGCTCCCAGGAAATGACTAGCGCCACCGGGGAGCTGTTTTTT. Its protein is CASSSQEMTSATGELFF. Together with reference TRBV7-9 and TRBJ2-2, the CDR3 gives the full variable domain: DTGVSQNPRHKITKRGQNVTFRCDPISEHNRLYWYRQTLGQGPEFLTYFQNEAQLEKSRLLSDRFSAERPKGSFSTLEIQRTEQGDSAMYLCASSSQEMTSATGELFFGEGSRLTVL.

The chain combines TRBV28 with TRBJ1-1; D is perhaps TRBD1 (5 bases). CDR1 and CDR2 (germline): MDHEN, SYDVKM. This CDR3 is 14 amino acids long. V gave up 6 bases and J gave up 3 bases, with 14 bases separating them. CDR3 in DNA: TGTGCCAGCAGCCCAGGGACCAGCTACACTGAAGCTTTCTTT. It yields the protein CASSPGTSYTEAFF.

The genes are TRBV4-2 and TRBJ2-7; 10 nucleotides align to TRBD1. Germline V gene lookup returns CDR1 LGHNA and CDR2 YNFKEQ. The CDR3 has 15 residues. Trimming took 4 bases from V and 3 from J; bases not matched to a gene: 6. CDR3 bases: TGTGCCAGCAGCCGAGACAGGGGGCCGCACTACGAGCAGTACTTC. This encodes CASSRDRGPHYEQYF.

V and J are TRBV19 and TRBJ2-1; 9 bases are a match to TRBD1. Per the germline V gene, CDR1 is LNHDA and CDR2 is SQIVND (reference sequence). Losses at the gene ends were 10 bases for V and 5 bases for J; bases not matched to a gene: 6. CDR3 length: 13 amino acids. Here the CDR3 reads CAIRDRENNEQFF. The CDR3 DNA reads as TGTGCCATCCGGGACAGGGAGAACAATGAGCAGTTCTTC.

The genes are TRBV19 and TRBJ1-1; D gene unclear. The CDR3 totals 14 residues. V lost 4 bases to trimming and J lost 7 bases, with 16 bases between them. CDR1 and CDR2 (germline): LNHDA, SQIVND (reference sequence). The DNA for the CDR3 is TGTGCCAGTAGTAGAGGCGCGGACCTTTATGAAGCTTTCTTT. Translated: CASSRGADLYEAFF.

As for this clone: Other DNA sequences within the sample encode an identical CDR3. The chain uses TRBV7-9 and TRBJ2-3; no definite D call. This CDR3 spans 10 amino acids. Germline V gene sequence: CDR1 SEHNR, CDR2 FQNEAQ (reference sequence). Trimming removed 5 bases from V and 6 bases from J, with 3 bases in between. CDR3 region: CASSADTQYF. Here the CDR3 DNA reads TGTGCCAGCAGCGCTGATACGCAGTATTTT.

With regard to this clone: Other DNA sequences in this sample translate to the same CDR3. The chain has TRBV9 and TRBJ2-7; tentatively, D is TRBD1 (6 bases). The germline CDR1 and CDR2 sequences are SGDLS and YYNGEE. CDR3 size: 14 residues. Between the trimmed V and J ends, which lost 3 bases and 0 bases, there was a span of 10 bases. The CDR3 region has the DNA TGTGCCAGCAGCGAGGGGGTTAGCTCCTACGAGCAGTACTTC. The encoded protein is CASSEGVSSYEQYF. Together with reference TRBV9 and TRBJ2-7, the CDR3 gives the full variable domain: DSGVTQTPKHLITATGQRVTLRCSPRSGDLSVYWYQQSLDQGLQFLIQYYNGEERAKGNILERFSAQQFPDLHSELNLSSLELGDSALYFCASSEGVSSYEQYFGPGTRLTVT.

This chain links TRBV7-8 with TRBJ2-1; TRBD2 matches 9 bases. The CDR3 sequence is 16 residues long. Germline loops: CDR1 SGHVS, CDR2 FQNEAQ. V lost 4 bases to trimming and J lost 4 bases; unmatched junction nucleotides: 8. The DNA for the CDR3 is TGTGCCAGCAGCTCCTCTACTAGCGGGCAATACAATGAGCAGTTCTTC. It specifies CASSSSTSGQYNEQFF.

This rearrangement joins TRBV7-9 to TRBJ1-2, with D perhaps matching TRBD1 (6 bases). CDR1 and CDR2 (germline): SEHNR, FQNEAQ (reference sequence). The germline V and J ends were trimmed by 4 bases and 6 bases, with 9 bases remaining between them. The CDR3 is made up of 12 amino acids. CDR3 loop: CASSWTDNGYTF. DNA of the CDR3: TGTGCCAGCAGCTGGACAGATAATGGCTACACCTTC.

The rearrangement joins TRBV6-5 to TRBJ2-7, with D possibly matching TRBD1 (5 bases). The CDR3 is made up of 15 amino acids. V lost 0 bases and J 6 bases, leaving 15 bases between the germline ends. The germline V gene encodes CDR1 MNHEY and CDR2 SVGAGI. The DNA of the CDR3 is TGTGCCAGCAGTTACTCGTTTAGTGTCAGGGCCGAGCAGTACTTC. The encoded protein is CASSYSFSVRAEQYF.

In this sample, this clone turned up a few times. The J gene is TRBJ1-5, the V gene TRBV4-1, with unresolved D. Germline CDR1 and CDR2: MGHRA and YSYEKL. Trimming took 0 bases from V and 11 from J, leaving 11 bases between them. This CDR3 is 13 amino acids long. CDR3 sequence (DNA): TGCGCCAGCAGCCAAGATCGTAGGTCGGCCCAGCATTTT. The encoded protein is CASSQDRRSAQHF.

The rearrangement links TRBV27 to TRBJ2-3; TRBD1 matches 7 bases. The CDR3 loop spans 15 amino acids. Germline V gene data show CDR1 as MNHEY and CDR2 as SMNVEV (reference sequence). V lost 8 bases, J lost 1 base, and 9 bases stayed unmatched. The DNA for the CDR3 is TGTGCCAGCTGCGGCCGGGACAGCCGCACAGATACGCAGTATTTT. Translating it yields CASCGRDSRTDTQYF.

This clone occurred once. V and J are TRBV7-2 and TRBJ2-1, with a possible D match to TRBD2 (6 bases). The CDR3 spans 18 residues. Germline loops: CDR1 SGHTA, CDR2 FQGNSA. Trimming took 1 base from V and 4 from J, leaving 20 bases between them. CDR3 bases: TGTGCCAGCAGCTTAGTTTCTCTACCAGCGGGTTGGTACAATGAGCAGTTCTTC. It encodes CASSLVSLPAGWYNEQFF.

This rearrangement joins TRBV5-1 to TRBJ2-7, with 8 bases identical to TRBD2. The J segment lost 5 bases and the V segment lost 0 bases, leaving 4 bases of the junction unmatched. The germline V gene encodes CDR1 SGHRS and CDR2 YFSETQ. The CDR3 sequence is 14 residues long. CDR3 protein: CASSLGLAFDEQYF. Written as DNA, the CDR3 is TGCGCCAGCAGCTTGGGACTAGCGTTTGACGAGCAGTACTTC.

The genes are TRBV6-5 and TRBJ1-2; possibly TRBD1 for D (6 bases). The CDR3 covers 14 residues. Trimming stripped 6 bases from V and 4 bases from J, with 15 bases between. Germline V gene data show CDR1 as MNHEY and CDR2 as SVGAGI. In DNA form, the CDR3 reads TGTGCCAGCAGCGGGCCGGGACACCTCTATGGCTACACCTTC. Translating gives CASSGPGHLYGYTF.